This T cell receptor (beta chain) is drawn from a study of cytomegalovirus exposure and HLA in healthy donors. Concerning this clone itself: Its antigen remains unknown.

Researchers ran the PCR with 60 Vbeta and 13 Jbeta primers. Only in-frame clones appear in the TCRdb table, and some are missing; sequencing was by immunoSEQ multiplex PCR. The sample holds over 120,000 clones; 65% to 85% are singletons and the top ten take 3% to 5%. The CDR3 totals 14 residues. Germline trimming cut 3 bases from V and 1 base from J; bases unmatched to any gene: 4. CDR1 is SGDLS and CDR2 is YYNGEE in the germline V gene. Points from the study as a whole: A later analysis found TCR association rates differed by HLA locus, highest for DRB1 and lowest for HLA-C. The HLA-A and HLA-B alleles of most subjects were reportedly predicted accurately from TCR beta sequences. Using a false discovery rate of 0.05, a later analysis showed that 16,951 TCR beta sequences were associated with HLA alleles. Researchers reported in a later analysis that a missense DCLRE1C variant was tied to TCR beta V- and J-gene trimming.

The chain is built from TRBV9 and TRBJ2-7; the match to TRBD1 covers 7 bases. The clonotype originates from a male donor in good health and CMV-seronegative. The sequenced sample consisted of PBMCs. The CDR3 loop is CASSEGQKSYEQYF. The CDR3 nucleotides are TGTGCCAGCAGCGAGGGACAGAAATCCTACGAGCAGTACTTC.